This T cell receptor beta chain was documented in a study of T cell repertoires in cytomegalovirus infection. Background on the study: Both a matching HLA type and CMV infection were indicated by public TCR beta signatures.

TCRdb called the reads again in MiXCR, with one record for every CDR3 protein. The sample comprises 560,000 or so distinct CDR3 sequences, 16% of which are singletons, and about 24% rests with the top ten. The CDR3 covers 15 residues. CDR1 and CDR2 (germline): SGHTA, FQGNSA. V lost 7 bases and J lost 4, with 20 bases in between. This clonotype was seen repeatedly, ten times or more. This sequence joins TRBV7-2 and TRBJ2-7, with D possibly being TRBD2 (6 bases). Source material: CD8+ T cells from PBMCs. The origin of this receptor is a human donor in good health (CMV status not recorded). Some clones in this sample may be carry-over from other donors' samples. CDR3 DNA: TGTGCCAGCACCCAGACGGCGGGGATGGGGTACGAGCAGTACTTC. Translating gives CASTQTAGMGYEQYF.